This is a list of T cell receptor beta chains from one sample in a study of T cells in localized non-small cell lung cancer. Profiling relied on immunoSEQ multiplex PCR, and the TCRdb table lists in-frame clones only, not all of them. The table lists around 39,000 clones, around 90% of them singletons. This specimen consisted of peripheral blood, obtained before any cancer treatment. These receptors originate from a woman aged 35 to 75 with stage I lung adenocarcinoma. The CDR3 runs from the conserved cysteine through the conserved F or W. The D gene is left open where the match is weak. Clone size is shown for a subset of rows, as once, few, many or a class of expanded clone.

size: -
J: TRBJ2-5
V: TRBV5-1
D: TRBD2
DNA: TGCGCCAGCAGCGCCGCCAGTGTAGCGGGAGGAGGTTTGCAAGAGACCCAGTACTTC
CDR3: CASSAASVAGGGLQETQYF

size: -
J: TRBJ2-7
V: TRBV28
D: -
DNA: TGTGCCACAGAGTCGCGGTACTCCTACGAGCAGTACTTC
CDR3: CATESRYSYEQYF

size: -
J: TRBJ2-1
V: TRBV27
D: -
DNA: TGTGCCAGCAGTTTAACAGCTAGCTCCTACAATGAGCAGTTCTTC
CDR3: CASSLTASSYNEQFF

size: -
J: TRBJ2-6
V: TRBV18
D: -
DNA: TGTGCCAGCTCACCCAGATCCCACAGCGTCTCTGGGGCCAACGTCCTGACTTTC
CDR3: CASSPRSHSVSGANVLTF

size: -
J: TRBJ1-1
V: TRBV11-2
D: -
DNA: TGTGCCAGCAGCACACAGGGGAACACTGAAGCTTTCTTT
CDR3: CASSTQGNTEAFF

size: -
J: TRBJ2-7
V: TRBV6-5
D: -
DNA: TGTGCCAGCAGTTACGCCAGTACCTACGAGCAGTACTTC
CDR3: CASSYASTYEQYF

size: -
J: TRBJ1-5
V: TRBV21-1
D: -
DNA: TGTGCCAGCAGCAAAGCGCCTTTGAAGGATCAGCCCCAGCATTTT
CDR3: CASSKAPLKDQPQHF

size: -
J: TRBJ2-7
V: TRBV18
D: TRBD1
DNA: TGTGCCAGCTCCCCGGACAGGGGTGTATCCCTAGGCGAGCAGTACTTC
CDR3: CASSPDRGVSLGEQYF

size: once
J: TRBJ2-7
V: TRBV18
D: TRBD2
DNA: TGTGCCAGCTCACCAGGGACTAGACGGGTCGAGCAGTACTTC
CDR3: CASSPGTRRVEQYF

size: once
J: TRBJ2-7
V: TRBV5-1
D: -
DNA: TGCGCCAGCAGCTTGGAGGGGGTGTGGTCCTACGAGCAGTACTTC
CDR3: CASSLEGVWSYEQYF

size: -
J: TRBJ2-6
V: TRBV7-9
D: -
DNA: TGTGCCAGCAGCTCCGGTTGGGGAGCCTCTGGGGCCAACGTCCTGACTTTC
CDR3: CASSSGWGASGANVLTF

size: -
J: TRBJ1-4
V: TRBV7-9
D: -
DNA: TGTGCCAGCAGCTTAGCGGGGTTAACTAATGAAAAACTGTTTTTT
CDR3: CASSLAGLTNEKLFF

size: -
J: TRBJ2-7
V: TRBV30
D: TRBD2
DNA: TGTGCCTGGATTGTGTTCCGGGGGGGGTACGAGCAGTACTTC
CDR3: CAWIVFRGGYEQYF

size: -
J: TRBJ1-5
V: TRBV29-1
D: -
DNA: TGCAGCGTTGCCCGAGGGGGGGGCGTGAGTGGCAATCAGCCCCAGCATTTT
CDR3: CSVARGGGVSGNQPQHF

size: -
J: TRBJ2-7
V: TRBV6-5
D: -
DNA: TGTGCCAGCAGTTACGAGGGAGATCCAGGCTACGAGCAGTACTTC
CDR3: CASSYEGDPGYEQYF

size: -
J: TRBJ2-5
V: TRBV10-3
D: TRBD2
DNA: TGTGCCATCGCCTTCGGGGGGGCTAGCGAGACCCAGTACTTC
CDR3: CAIAFGGASETQYF

size: once
J: TRBJ1-2
V: TRBV28
D: TRBD1
DNA: TGTGCCAGCAGTCGGGACAGGGGGCGGCTAGGCTATGGCTACACCTTC
CDR3: CASSRDRGRLGYGYTF

size: -
J: TRBJ1-6
V: TRBV14
D: -
DNA: TGTGCCAGCAGCCAAGACGGCAGGGGACGTTCACCCCTCCACTTT
CDR3: CASSQDGRGRSPLHF

size: -
J: TRBJ2-5
V: TRBV2
D: -
DNA: TGTGCCAGCAGTGAGGGCCAGACGGGGGAGACCCAGTACTTC
CDR3: CASSEGQTGETQYF

size: -
J: TRBJ2-2
V: TRBV5-1
D: TRBD2
DNA: TGCGCCAGCAGCTTTTCCAGCGGGAGTGACACCGGGGAGCTGTTTTTT
CDR3: CASSFSSGSDTGELFF

size: -
J: TRBJ1-5
V: TRBV28
D: -
DNA: TGTGCCAGCAGTTCGTGGGGCGCGGCGGGTAGCAGCAATCAGCCCCAGCATTTT
CDR3: CASSSWGAAGSSNQPQHF